A selection of T cell receptor beta chains follows, all from one sample in a study of T cell changes during pregnancy in multiple sclerosis. TCRdb's copy holds only in-frame clones and misses some; the assay was immunoSEQ multiplex PCR. The sample lists 60,000 to 85,000 clones; about 95% were seen once. The source material was peripheral blood, sampled in the third trimester of pregnancy. These receptors were obtained from a female donor with multiple sclerosis, enrolled in a pregnancy study. Both conserved end residues are part of each CDR3. D genes are given only for firm matches. Clone size appears in some rows only: once, few, many, or a class for an expanded clone.

j_gene: TRBJ1-4; v_gene: TRBV19; d_gene: .; abundance: .; CDR3aa: CASTPQGRVNEKLFF; CDR3nt: TGTGCCAGTACGCCTCAGGGGAGGGTTAATGAAAAACTGTTTTTT
j_gene: TRBJ1-1; v_gene: TRBV19; d_gene: .; abundance: .; CDR3aa: CASSILIQGTTEAFF; CDR3nt: TGTGCCAGTAGTATATTAATCCAGGGGACCACTGAAGCTTTCTTT
j_gene: TRBJ2-2; v_gene: TRBV6-4; d_gene: TRBD2; abundance: .; CDR3aa: CASSPLAGGNTGELFF; CDR3nt: TGTGCCAGCAGTCCGCTAGCGGGGGGGAACACCGGGGAGCTGTTTTTT
j_gene: TRBJ2-3; v_gene: TRBV13; d_gene: TRBD2; abundance: once; CDR3aa: CASSSSSGNSTDTQYF; CDR3nt: TGTGCCAGCAGCTCCTCTAGCGGGAATAGCACAGATACGCAGTATTTT
j_gene: TRBJ2-2; v_gene: TRBV5-1; d_gene: .; abundance: .; CDR3aa: CASSLDGGSGELFF; CDR3nt: TGCGCCAGCAGCTTGGATGGCGGCAGCGGGGAGCTGTTTTTT
j_gene: TRBJ1-1; v_gene: TRBV6-1; d_gene: .; abundance: many; CDR3aa: CASTYGGNTEAFF; CDR3nt: TGTGCCAGCACCTACGGGGGGAACACTGAAGCTTTCTTT
j_gene: TRBJ2-3; v_gene: TRBV9; d_gene: TRBD2; abundance: .; CDR3aa: CASSVLAGAPRVSTDTQYF; CDR3nt: TGTGCCAGCAGCGTCCTAGCGGGGGCCCCCAGGGTGAGCACAGATACGCAGTATTTT
j_gene: TRBJ1-3; v_gene: TRBV10-1; d_gene: .; abundance: .; CDR3aa: CASSEQCGGPSCAGNTIYF; CDR3nt: TGCGCCAGCAGTGAGCAGTGCGGAGGCCCCTCTTGTGCTGGAAACACCATATATTTT
j_gene: TRBJ1-6; v_gene: TRBV10-3; d_gene: .; abundance: once; CDR3aa: CAIRSSSYNSPLHF; CDR3nt: TGTGCCATCCGTAGTTCCTCCTATAATTCACCCCTCCACTTT
j_gene: TRBJ2-5; v_gene: TRBV9; d_gene: .; abundance: .; CDR3aa: CASSPDTLYQETQYF; CDR3nt: TGTGCCAGCAGCCCAGACACACTGTACCAAGAGACCCAGTACTTC
j_gene: TRBJ2-7; v_gene: TRBV5-4; d_gene: .; abundance: .; CDR3aa: CASTGSHEQYF; CDR3nt: TGTGCCAGTACAGGGAGCCACGAGCAGTACTTC
j_gene: TRBJ1-2; v_gene: TRBV13; d_gene: TRBD1; abundance: .; CDR3aa: CASSPGGQGPYGYTF; CDR3nt: TGTGCCAGCAGCCCCGGAGGACAGGGGCCCTATGGCTACACCTTC
j_gene: TRBJ2-5; v_gene: TRBV12-5; d_gene: .; abundance: .; CDR3aa: CASGLDRVRETQYF; CDR3nt: TGTGCTAGTGGTTTGGACAGGGTAAGAGAGACCCAGTACTTC